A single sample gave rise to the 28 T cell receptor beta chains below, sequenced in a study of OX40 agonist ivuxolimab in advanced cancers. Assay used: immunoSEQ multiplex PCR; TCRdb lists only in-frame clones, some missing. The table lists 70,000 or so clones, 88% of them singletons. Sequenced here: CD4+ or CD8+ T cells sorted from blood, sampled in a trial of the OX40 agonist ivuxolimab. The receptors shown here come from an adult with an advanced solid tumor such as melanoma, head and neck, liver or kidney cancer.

CDR3 sequence (DNA): TGTGCCAGCAGCTTGGGTGGAGGGGCCTCACCCCTCCACTTT. Encoded protein: CASSLGGGASPLHF. This rearrangement joins TRBV11-1 to TRBJ1-6; TRBD1 might be the D (5 bases). In germline, CDR1 is SGHAT, CDR2 FQDESV (reference sequence). The CDR3 consists of 14 residues. Trimming pared 3 bases from V and 10 bases from J, leaving 13 bases between.

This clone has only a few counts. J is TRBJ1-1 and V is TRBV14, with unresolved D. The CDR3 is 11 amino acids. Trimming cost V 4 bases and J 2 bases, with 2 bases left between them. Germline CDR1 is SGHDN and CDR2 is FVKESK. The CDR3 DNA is TGTGCCAGCAGCCTTAACACTGAAGCTTTCTTT. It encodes CASSLNTEAFF.

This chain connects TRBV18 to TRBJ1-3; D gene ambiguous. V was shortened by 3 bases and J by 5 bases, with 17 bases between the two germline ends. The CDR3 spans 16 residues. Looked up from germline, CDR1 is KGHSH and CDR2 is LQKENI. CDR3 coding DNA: TGTGCCAGCTCACCGGGCTCTTCGGGGAATAGAAACACCATATATTTT. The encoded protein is CASSPGSSGNRNTIYF.

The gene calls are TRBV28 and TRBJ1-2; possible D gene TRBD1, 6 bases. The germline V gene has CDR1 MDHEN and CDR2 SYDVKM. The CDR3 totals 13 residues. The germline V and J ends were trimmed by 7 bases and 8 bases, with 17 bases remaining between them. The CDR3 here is CASTLRGRGGYTF. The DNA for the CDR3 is TGTGCCAGCACACTCCGGGGGCGTGGGGGCTACACCTTC.

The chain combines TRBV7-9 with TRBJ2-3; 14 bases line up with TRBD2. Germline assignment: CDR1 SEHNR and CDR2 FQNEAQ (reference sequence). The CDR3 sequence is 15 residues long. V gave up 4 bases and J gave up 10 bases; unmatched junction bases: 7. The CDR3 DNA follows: TGTGCCAGCAGCTCCGGGACTAGCGGGAGTCGGCCGCAGTATTTT. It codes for CASSSGTSGSRPQYF. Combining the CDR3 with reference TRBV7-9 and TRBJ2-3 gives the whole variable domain DTGVSQNPRHKITKRGQNVTFRCDPISEHNRLYWYRQTLGQGPEFLTYFQNEAQLEKSRLLSDRFSAERPKGSFSTLEIQRTEQGDSAMYLCASSSGTSGSRPQYFGPGTRLTVL.

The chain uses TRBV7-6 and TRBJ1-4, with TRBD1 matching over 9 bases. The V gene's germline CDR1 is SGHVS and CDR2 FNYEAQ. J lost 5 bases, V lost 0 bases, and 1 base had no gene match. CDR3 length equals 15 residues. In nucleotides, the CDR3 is TGTGCCAGCAGCTTAGCGACAGGGGGGAATGAAAAACTGTTTTTT. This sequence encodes CASSLATGGNEKLFF.

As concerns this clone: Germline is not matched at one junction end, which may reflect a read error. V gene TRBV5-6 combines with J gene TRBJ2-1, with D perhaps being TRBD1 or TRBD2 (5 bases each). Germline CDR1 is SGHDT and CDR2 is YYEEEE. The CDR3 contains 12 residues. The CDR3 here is CASSPGVGESIF. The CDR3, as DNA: TGTGCCAGCAGCCCAGGTGTAGGGGAGTCAATCTTC.

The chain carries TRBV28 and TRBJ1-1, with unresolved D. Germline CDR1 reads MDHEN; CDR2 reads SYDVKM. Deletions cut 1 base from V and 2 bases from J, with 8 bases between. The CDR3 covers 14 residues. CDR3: CASSLSSVNTEAFF. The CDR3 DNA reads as TGTGCCAGCAGTTTATCGTCAGTTAACACTGAAGCTTTCTTT.

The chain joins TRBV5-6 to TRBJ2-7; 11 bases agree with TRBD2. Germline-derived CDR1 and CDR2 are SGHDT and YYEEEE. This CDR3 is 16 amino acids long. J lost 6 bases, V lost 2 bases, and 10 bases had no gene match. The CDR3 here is CASSFDRGLAAPEQYF. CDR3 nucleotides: TGTGCCAGCAGCTTTGATAGGGGACTAGCGGCGCCCGAGCAGTACTTC.

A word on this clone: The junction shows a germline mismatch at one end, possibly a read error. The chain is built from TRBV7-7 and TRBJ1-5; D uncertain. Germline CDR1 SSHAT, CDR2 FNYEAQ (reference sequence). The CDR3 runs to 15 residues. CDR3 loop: CASSLGRYSNQPQHF. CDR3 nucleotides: TGTGCTAGCAGCTTAGGCAGATATAGCAATCAGCCCCAGCATTTT.

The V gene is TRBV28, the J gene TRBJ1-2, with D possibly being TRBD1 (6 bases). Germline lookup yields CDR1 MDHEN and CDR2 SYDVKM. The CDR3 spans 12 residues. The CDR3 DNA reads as TGTGCTACGGGGGCAACTAACTATGGCTACACCTTC. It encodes CATGATNYGYTF.

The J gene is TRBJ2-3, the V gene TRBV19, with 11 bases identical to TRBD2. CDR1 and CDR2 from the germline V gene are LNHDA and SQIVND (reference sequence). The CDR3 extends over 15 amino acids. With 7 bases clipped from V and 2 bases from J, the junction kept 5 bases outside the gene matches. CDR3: CASTTTSGATDTQYF. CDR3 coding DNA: TGTGCCAGTACCACGACTAGCGGGGCCACAGATACGCAGTATTTT. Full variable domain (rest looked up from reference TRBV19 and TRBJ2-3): DGGITQSPKYLFRKEGQNVTLSCEQNLNHDAMYWYRQDPGQGLRLIYYSQIVNDFQKGDIAEGYSVSREKKESFPLTVTSAQKNPTAFYLCASTTTSGATDTQYFGPGTRLTVL.

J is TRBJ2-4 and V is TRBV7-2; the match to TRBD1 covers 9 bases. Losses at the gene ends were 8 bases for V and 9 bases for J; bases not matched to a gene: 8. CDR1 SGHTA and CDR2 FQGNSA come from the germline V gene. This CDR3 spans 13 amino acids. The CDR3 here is CASRGTGSAIQYF. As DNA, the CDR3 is TGTGCCAGCCGCGGGACAGGGTCGGCCATTCAGTACTTC.

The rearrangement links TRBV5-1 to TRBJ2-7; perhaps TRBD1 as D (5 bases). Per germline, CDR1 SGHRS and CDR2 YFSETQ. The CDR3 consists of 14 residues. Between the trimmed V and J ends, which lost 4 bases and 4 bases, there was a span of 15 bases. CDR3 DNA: TGCGCCAGCAGCCTGGACAATCCCCCATACGAGCAGTACTTC. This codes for CASSLDNPPYEQYF.

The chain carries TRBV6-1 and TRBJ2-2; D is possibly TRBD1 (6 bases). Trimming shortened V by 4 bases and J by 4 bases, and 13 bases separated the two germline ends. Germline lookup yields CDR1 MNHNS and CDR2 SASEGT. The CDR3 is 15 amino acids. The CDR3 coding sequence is TGTGCCAGCAGTGCTCGCAGGGGAACCACCGGGGAGCTGTTTTTT. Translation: CASSARRGTTGELFF.

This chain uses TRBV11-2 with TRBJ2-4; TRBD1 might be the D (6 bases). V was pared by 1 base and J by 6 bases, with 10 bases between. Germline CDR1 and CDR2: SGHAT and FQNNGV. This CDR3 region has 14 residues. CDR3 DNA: TGTGCCAGCAGCTTAGGGCTGGACAGAAACATTCAGTACTTC. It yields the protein CASSLGLDRNIQYF.

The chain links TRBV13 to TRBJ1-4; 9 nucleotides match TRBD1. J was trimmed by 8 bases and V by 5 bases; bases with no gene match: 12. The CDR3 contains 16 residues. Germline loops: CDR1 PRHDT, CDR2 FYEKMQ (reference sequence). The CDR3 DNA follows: TGTGCCAGCAGCCTAGTTCCGGGACAGGGACGAGAAAAACTGTTTTTT. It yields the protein CASSLVPGQGREKLFF.

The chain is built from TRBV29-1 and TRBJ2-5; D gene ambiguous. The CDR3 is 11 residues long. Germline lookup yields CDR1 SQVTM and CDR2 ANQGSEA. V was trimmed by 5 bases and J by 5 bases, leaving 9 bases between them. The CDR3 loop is CSVQVGETQYF. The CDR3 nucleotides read TGCAGCGTTCAAGTGGGGGAGACCCAGTACTTC.

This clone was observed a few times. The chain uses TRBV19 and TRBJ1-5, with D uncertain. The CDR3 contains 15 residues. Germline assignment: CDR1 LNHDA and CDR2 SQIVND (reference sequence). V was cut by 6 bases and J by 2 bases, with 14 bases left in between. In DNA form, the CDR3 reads TGTGCCAGTAGCATACAAGGGTTGGGCAATCAGCCCCAGCATTTT. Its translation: CASSIQGLGNQPQHF.

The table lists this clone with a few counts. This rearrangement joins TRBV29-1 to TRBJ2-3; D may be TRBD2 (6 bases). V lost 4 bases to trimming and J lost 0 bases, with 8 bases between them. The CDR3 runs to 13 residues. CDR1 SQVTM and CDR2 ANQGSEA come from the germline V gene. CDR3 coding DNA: TGCAGCGTTGTGGGGGGTAGCACAGATACGCAGTATTTT. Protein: CSVVGGSTDTQYF.

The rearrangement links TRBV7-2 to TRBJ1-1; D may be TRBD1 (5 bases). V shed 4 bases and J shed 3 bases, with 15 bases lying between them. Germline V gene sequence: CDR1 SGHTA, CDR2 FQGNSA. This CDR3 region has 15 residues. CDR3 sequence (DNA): TGTGCCAGCAGCTACGGGGGGGTTGGTGACACTGAAGCTTTCTTT. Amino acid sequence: CASSYGGVGDTEAFF.

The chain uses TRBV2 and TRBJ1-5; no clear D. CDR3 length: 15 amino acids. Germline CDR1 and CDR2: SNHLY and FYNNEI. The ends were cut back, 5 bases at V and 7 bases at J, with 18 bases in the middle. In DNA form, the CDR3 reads TGTGCCAGCAGTAACCTAATATCCGCCCAGCAGCCCCAGCATTTT. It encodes CASSNLISAQQPQHF. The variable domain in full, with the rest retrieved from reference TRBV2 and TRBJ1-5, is EPEVTQTPSHQVTQMGQEVILRCVPISNHLYFYWYRQILGQKVEFLVSFYNNEISEKSEIFDDQFSVERPDGSNFTLKIRSTKLEDSAMYFCASSNLISAQQPQHFGDGTRLSIL.

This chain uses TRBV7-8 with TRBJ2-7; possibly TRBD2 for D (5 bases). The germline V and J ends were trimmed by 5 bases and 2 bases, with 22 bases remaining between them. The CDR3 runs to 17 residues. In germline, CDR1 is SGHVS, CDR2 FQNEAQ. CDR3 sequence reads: CASSGGRGLGVAYEQYF. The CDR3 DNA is TGTGCCAGCAGCGGAGGTCGAGGACTGGGAGTAGCCTACGAGCAGTACTTC.

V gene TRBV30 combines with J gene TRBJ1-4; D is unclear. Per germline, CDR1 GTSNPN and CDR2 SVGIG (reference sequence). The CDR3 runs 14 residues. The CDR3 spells CASRGRPTNEKLFF. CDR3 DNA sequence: TGTGCGTCCCGGGGAAGGCCAACTAATGAAAAACTGTTTTTT.

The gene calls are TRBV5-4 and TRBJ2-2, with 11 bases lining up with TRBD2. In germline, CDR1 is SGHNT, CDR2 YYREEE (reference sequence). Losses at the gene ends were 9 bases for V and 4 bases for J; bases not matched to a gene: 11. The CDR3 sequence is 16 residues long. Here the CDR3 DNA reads TGTGCCACCTCGCCGGGACTAGCGGCTATCACCGGGGAGCTGTTTTTT. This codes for CATSPGLAAITGELFF.

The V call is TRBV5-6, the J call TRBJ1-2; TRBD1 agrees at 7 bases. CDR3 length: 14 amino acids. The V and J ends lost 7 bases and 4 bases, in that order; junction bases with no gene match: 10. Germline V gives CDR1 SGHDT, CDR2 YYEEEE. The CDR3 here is CASLTSGGIYGYTF. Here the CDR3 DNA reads TGTGCCAGCCTCACCTCAGGGGGTATCTATGGCTACACCTTC.

The CDR3, as DNA: TGTGCCAGCAGTAGGCCGGGGCTTGGGCTGTTTCAGCCCCAGCATTTT. This codes for CASSRPGLGLFQPQHF. The gene calls are TRBV28 and TRBJ1-5, with a tentative D call TRBD1 (5 bases). This CDR3 is built from 16 residues. CDR1 is MDHEN, CDR2 SYDVKM, per germline. V was trimmed by 5 bases and J by 6 bases, leaving 20 bases between them.

The CDR3 protein is CASENDSNQPQHF. The CDR3 coding sequence is TGTGCCAGCGAAAACGATAGCAATCAGCCCCAGCATTTT. V and J are TRBV7-2 and TRBJ1-5; D unresolved. The V end lost 8 bases, the J end lost 0 bases, and 8 bases lay between the germline ends. This CDR3 comprises 13 residues. Per the germline V gene, CDR1 is SGHTA and CDR2 is FQGNSA.